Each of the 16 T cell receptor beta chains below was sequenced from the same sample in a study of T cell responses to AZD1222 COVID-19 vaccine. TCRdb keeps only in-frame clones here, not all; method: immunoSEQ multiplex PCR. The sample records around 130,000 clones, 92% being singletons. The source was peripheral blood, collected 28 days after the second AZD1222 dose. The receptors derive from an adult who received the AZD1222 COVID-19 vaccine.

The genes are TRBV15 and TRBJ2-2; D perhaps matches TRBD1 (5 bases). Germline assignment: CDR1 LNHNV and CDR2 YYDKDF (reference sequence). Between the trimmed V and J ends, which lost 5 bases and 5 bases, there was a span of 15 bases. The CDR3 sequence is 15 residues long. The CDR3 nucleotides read TGTGCCACCAGCCGGATGACAGACGCTACCGGGGAGCTGTTTTTT. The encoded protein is CATSRMTDATGELFF.

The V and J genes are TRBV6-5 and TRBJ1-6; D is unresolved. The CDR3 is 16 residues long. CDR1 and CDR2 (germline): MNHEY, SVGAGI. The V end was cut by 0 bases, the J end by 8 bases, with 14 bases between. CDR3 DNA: TGTGCCAGCAGTTACTCGGGTCCTGTGTTGGATTCACCCCTCCACTTT. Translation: CASSYSGPVLDSPLHF.

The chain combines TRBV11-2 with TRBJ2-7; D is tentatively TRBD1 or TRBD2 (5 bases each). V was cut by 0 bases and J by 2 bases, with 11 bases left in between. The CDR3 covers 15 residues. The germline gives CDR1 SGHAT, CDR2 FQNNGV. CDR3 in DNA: TGTGCCAGCAGCTTAGAGGGGGTAGGCCCCTACGAGCAGTACTTC. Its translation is CASSLEGVGPYEQYF.

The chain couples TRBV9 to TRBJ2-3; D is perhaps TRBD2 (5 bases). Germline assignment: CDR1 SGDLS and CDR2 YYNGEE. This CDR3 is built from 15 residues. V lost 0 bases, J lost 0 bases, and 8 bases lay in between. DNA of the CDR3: TGTGCCAGCAGCGTAGGCGGGCGTAGCACAGATACGCAGTATTTT. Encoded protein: CASSVGGRSTDTQYF.

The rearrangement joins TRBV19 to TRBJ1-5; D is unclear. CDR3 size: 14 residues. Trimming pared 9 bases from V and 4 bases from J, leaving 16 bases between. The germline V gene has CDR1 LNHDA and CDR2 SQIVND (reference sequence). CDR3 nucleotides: TGTGCCAGCCAGCCCGGGCAGATAAATCAGCCCCAGCATTTT. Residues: CASQPGQINQPQHF.

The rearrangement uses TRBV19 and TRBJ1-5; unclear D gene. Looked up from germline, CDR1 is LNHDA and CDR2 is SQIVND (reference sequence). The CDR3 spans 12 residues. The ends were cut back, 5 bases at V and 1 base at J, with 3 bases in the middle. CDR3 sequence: CASSLSNQPQHF. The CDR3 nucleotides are TGTGCCAGTAGTCTGAGCAATCAGCCCCAGCATTTT.

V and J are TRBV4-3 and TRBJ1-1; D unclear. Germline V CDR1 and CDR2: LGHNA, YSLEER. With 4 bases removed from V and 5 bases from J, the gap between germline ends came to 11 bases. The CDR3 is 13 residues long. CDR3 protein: CASSLNPGTEAFF. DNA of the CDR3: TGCGCCAGCAGCCTAAACCCCGGGACTGAAGCTTTCTTT.

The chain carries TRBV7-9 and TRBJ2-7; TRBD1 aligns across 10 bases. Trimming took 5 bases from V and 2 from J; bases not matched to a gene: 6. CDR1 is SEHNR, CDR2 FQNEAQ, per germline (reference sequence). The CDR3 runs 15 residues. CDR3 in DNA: TGTGCCAGCAGCCCCAGACAGGGGGCTACCTACGAGCAGTACTTC. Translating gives CASSPRQGATYEQYF. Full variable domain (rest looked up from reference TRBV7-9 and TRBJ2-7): DTGVSQNPRHKITKRGQNVTFRCDPISEHNRLYWYRQTLGQGPEFLTYFQNEAQLEKSRLLSDRFSAERPKGSFSTLEIQRTEQGDSAMYLCASSPRQGATYEQYFGPGTRLTVT.

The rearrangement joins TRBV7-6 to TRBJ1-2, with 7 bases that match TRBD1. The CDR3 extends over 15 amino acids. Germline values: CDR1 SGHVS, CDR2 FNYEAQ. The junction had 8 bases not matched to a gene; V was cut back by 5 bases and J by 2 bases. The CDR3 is CASSTSMGQNYGYTF. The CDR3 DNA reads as TGTGCCAGCAGCACTAGTATGGGACAGAACTATGGCTACACCTTC.

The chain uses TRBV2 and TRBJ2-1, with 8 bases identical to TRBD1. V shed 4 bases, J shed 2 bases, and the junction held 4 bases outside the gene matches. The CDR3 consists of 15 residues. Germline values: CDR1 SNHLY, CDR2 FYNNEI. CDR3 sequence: CASSVQGEAYNEQFF. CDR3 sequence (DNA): TGTGCCAGCAGTGTACAGGGGGAGGCCTACAATGAGCAGTTCTTC.

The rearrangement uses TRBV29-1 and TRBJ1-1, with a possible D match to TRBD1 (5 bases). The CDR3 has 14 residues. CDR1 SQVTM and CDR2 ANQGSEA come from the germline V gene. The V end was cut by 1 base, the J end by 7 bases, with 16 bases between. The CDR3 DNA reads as TGCAGCGTTGAAGTCTCAGGGTCATCCGGTGAAGCTTTCTTT. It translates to CSVEVSGSSGEAFF.

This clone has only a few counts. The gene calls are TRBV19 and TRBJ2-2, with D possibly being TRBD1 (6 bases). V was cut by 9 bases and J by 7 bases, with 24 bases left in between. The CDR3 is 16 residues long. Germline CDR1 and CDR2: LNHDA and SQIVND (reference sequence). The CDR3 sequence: CASLGYGGVGGGELFF. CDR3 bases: TGTGCCAGCCTTGGGTATGGGGGCGTCGGAGGCGGGGAGCTGTTTTTT.

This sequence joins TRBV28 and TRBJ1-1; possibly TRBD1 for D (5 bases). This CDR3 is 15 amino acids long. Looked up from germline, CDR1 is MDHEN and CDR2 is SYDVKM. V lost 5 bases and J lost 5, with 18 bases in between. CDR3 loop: CASSPWTGGRTEAFF. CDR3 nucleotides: TGTGCCAGCAGTCCATGGACGGGGGGAAGAACTGAAGCTTTCTTT.

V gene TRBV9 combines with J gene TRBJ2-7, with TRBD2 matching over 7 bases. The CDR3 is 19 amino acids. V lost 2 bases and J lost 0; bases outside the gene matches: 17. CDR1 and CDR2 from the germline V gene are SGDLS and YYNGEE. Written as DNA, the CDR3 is TGTGCCAGCAGCGTCCCAACCCAACGACTAGCTTGGAGCTCCTACGAGCAGTACTTC. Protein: CASSVPTQRLAWSSYEQYF.

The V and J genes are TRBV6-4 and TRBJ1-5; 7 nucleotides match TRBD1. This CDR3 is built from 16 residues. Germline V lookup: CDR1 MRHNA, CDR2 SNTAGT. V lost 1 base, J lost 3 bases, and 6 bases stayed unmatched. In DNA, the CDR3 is TGTGCCAGCAGTGACTACAGGGGACGGGTCAATCAGCCCCAGCATTTT. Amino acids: CASSDYRGRVNQPQHF.

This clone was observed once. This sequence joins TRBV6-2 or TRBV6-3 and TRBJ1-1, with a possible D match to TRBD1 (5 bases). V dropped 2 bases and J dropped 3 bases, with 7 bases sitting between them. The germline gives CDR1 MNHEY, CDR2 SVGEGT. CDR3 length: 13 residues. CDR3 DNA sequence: TGTGCCAGCAGTTACGGGGGTTACACTGAAGCTTTCTTT. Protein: CASSYGGYTEAFF.